Each of the 26 T cell receptor beta chains below was sequenced from the same sample in a study of PD-1 blockade in classical Hodgkin lymphoma. As for time point: newly diagnosed, previously untreated cHL patient sample. Profiled with immunoSEQ multiplex PCR; TCRdb holds only in-frame clones, not every one. Of tens of thousands of clones listed, just over 90% were seen once; the top ten hold roughly 3.8%. Sequenced input: peripheral blood mononuclear cells (PBMCs). The receptors derive from a human donor with classical Hodgkin lymphoma.

The chain couples TRBV28 to TRBJ1-2, with TRBD1 as a possible D gene (5 bases). V dropped 1 base and J dropped 8 bases, with 14 bases sitting between them. The CDR3 is 14 residues long. Germline loops: CDR1 MDHEN, CDR2 SYDVKM. The CDR3 protein is CASSLSMGERGYTF. CDR3 in DNA: TGTGCCAGCAGTTTATCGATGGGGGAAAGGGGCTACACCTTC.

CDR3 nucleotide sequence: TGTGCCAGCTCACCTCGGGAGAATGAAAAACTGTTTTTT. As protein: CASSPRENEKLFF. The J gene is TRBJ1-4, the V gene TRBV18; D remains unclear. This CDR3 is built from 13 residues. Between the trimmed V and J ends, which lost 3 bases and 5 bases, there was a span of 7 bases. CDR1 is KGHSH and CDR2 is LQKENI in the germline V gene.

The chain combines TRBV10-1 with TRBJ2-5; D possibly matches TRBD1 or TRBD2 (5 bases each). This CDR3 has 14 amino acids. Looked up from germline, CDR1 is WNHNN and CDR2 is SYGVQD (reference sequence). V gave up 6 bases and J gave up 2 bases, with 13 bases separating them. CDR3 nucleotides: TGCGCCAGCAGCCCCGGGACCATTCAAGAGACCCAGTACTTC. It specifies CASSPGTIQETQYF.

The J gene is TRBJ1-5, the V gene TRBV7-2, with TRBD1 identical over 9 bases. The junction had 4 bases not matched to a gene; V was cut back by 0 bases and J by 7 bases. Per the germline V gene, CDR1 is SGHTA and CDR2 is FQGNSA. This CDR3 is built from 15 residues. The CDR3 sequence is CASSLAGTGIQPQHF. CDR3 nucleotides: TGTGCCAGCAGCTTAGCTGGGACAGGGATACAGCCCCAGCATTTT.

The chain combines TRBV29-1 with TRBJ1-3; D is unresolved. The V end lost 7 bases, the J end lost 2 bases, and 9 bases lay between the germline ends. This CDR3 comprises 12 residues. The germline V gene has CDR1 SQVTM and CDR2 ANQGSEA. DNA of the CDR3: TGCAGCGGGCAGAGTACTGGAAACACCATATATTTT. Its translation is CSGQSTGNTIYF.

This CDR3 reads CASSTRWGSSGNTIYF. CDR3 coding DNA: TGTGCCAGCAGCACTAGGTGGGGTAGCTCTGGAAACACCATATATTTT. The V call is TRBV11-2, the J call TRBJ1-3; D remains ambiguous. Trimming left V 5 bases short and J 0 bases short, with 14 bases between. There are 16 residues in the CDR3. CDR1 is SGHAT and CDR2 is FQNNGV in the germline V gene. The full variable domain, with the rest looked up from reference TRBV11-2 and TRBJ1-3, is EAGVAQSPRYKIIEKRQSVAFWCNPISGHATLYWYQQILGQGPKLLIQFQNNGVVDDSQLPKDRFSAERLKGVDSTLKIQPAKLEDSAVYLCASSTRWGSSGNTIYFGEGSWLTVV.

The chain carries TRBV6-6 and TRBJ1-1, with D tentatively TRBD1 (6 bases). This CDR3 is 15 amino acids long. The germline V and J ends were trimmed by 2 bases and 3 bases, with 13 bases remaining between them. CDR1 and CDR2 (germline): MNHNY, SVGAGI (reference sequence). In DNA, the CDR3 is TGTGCCAGCAGTTACCAACAGGGCGGGGACACTGAAGCTTTCTTT. Translation: CASSYQQGGDTEAFF.

J is TRBJ1-3 and V is TRBV25-1, with D hard to call. The CDR3 sequence is 15 residues long. The germline gives CDR1 MGHDK, CDR2 SYGVNS. The germline V and J ends were trimmed by 4 bases and 0 bases, with 10 bases remaining between them. The CDR3 spells CASSGHGSSGNTIYF. The DNA of the CDR3 is TGTGCCAGCAGTGGCCATGGCAGCTCTGGAAACACCATATATTTT.

This clone was observed a single time. CDR3 region: CASSYDRDRDSHPYEQYF. In DNA, the CDR3 is TGTGCCAGCAGTTACGACAGAGACCGGGACTCACACCCCTACGAGCAGTACTTC. This chain links TRBV28 with TRBJ2-7, with a possible D match to TRBD2 (6 bases). Germline lookup yields CDR1 MDHEN and CDR2 SYDVKM. This CDR3 has 18 residues. Between the trimmed V and J ends, which lost 4 bases and 2 bases, there was a span of 24 bases.

There are a few counts of this clone. V gene TRBV9 combines with J gene TRBJ2-4; D is tentatively TRBD1 or TRBD2 (5 bases each). This CDR3 contains 18 residues. V shed 4 bases and J shed 1 base, with 21 bases lying between them. Germline CDR1 and CDR2: SGDLS and YYNGEE. The CDR3: CASSPQVGPWGAKNIQYF. The CDR3, as DNA: TGTGCCAGCAGCCCCCAAGTGGGGCCATGGGGGGCCAAAAACATTCAGTACTTC.

The table lists this clone with a count of one. The chain has TRBV6-1 and TRBJ2-1; 11 nucleotides line up with TRBD2. J was trimmed by 12 bases and V by 2 bases; bases with no gene match: 12. This CDR3 contains 16 residues. In germline, CDR1 is MNHNS, CDR2 SASEGT. The DNA for the CDR3 is TGTGCCAGCAGTGAAATTAGCGGGAGGGGGAGCGTAGGGCAGTTCTTC. Amino acid sequence: CASSEISGRGSVGQFF.

V usage is TRBV5-4 and J usage is TRBJ2-7; 15 bases map to TRBD2. The trim removed 4 bases at V and 12 bases at J, leaving 8 bases unmatched. This CDR3 contains 14 residues. Germline V gene sequence: CDR1 SGHNT, CDR2 YYREEE (reference sequence). This chain's CDR3 is CASSPPGLAGGLYF. CDR3 sequence (DNA): TGTGCCAGCAGCCCCCCGGGACTAGCGGGGGGTTTGTACTTC.

Only one count was recorded for this clone. The chain has TRBV7-2 and TRBJ2-5, with D hard to call. Trimming removed 5 bases from V and 1 base from J, with 11 bases in between. There are 14 residues in the CDR3. Germline V gene data show CDR1 as SGHTA and CDR2 as FQGNSA. The CDR3 bases are TGTGCCAGCAGCCCCCCCCCGGCCCAAGAGACCCAGTACTTC. Translated: CASSPPPAQETQYF.

The chain links TRBV6-5 to TRBJ2-7, with TRBD2 matching over 7 bases. The V gene end was trimmed by 5 bases and the J gene end by 4 bases; junction bases not matched to a gene: 11. The length of the CDR3 is 15 residues. Germline lookup yields CDR1 MNHEY and CDR2 SVGAGI. CDR3 bases: TGTGCCAGCAGTAACCAAGCTAGCGGTGGATACGAGCAGTACTTC. Translation: CASSNQASGGYEQYF.

V is TRBV5-1 and J is TRBJ2-5; D may be TRBD1 or TRBD2 (5 bases each). V was cut by 0 bases and J by 1 base, with 13 bases left in between. Germline V gives CDR1 SGHRS, CDR2 YFSETQ. The CDR3 contains 16 residues. For the CDR3, the DNA is TGCGCCAGCAGCTTGGAGCTGGGACCCCCCCAAGAGACCCAGTACTTC. Residues: CASSLELGPPQETQYF.

This clone was picked up one time. The chain recombines TRBV7-3 with TRBJ1-6, with 7 bases aligning to TRBD1. Germline values: CDR1 SGHTA, CDR2 FQGTGA. This CDR3 has 14 residues. Trimming removed 6 bases from V and 9 bases from J; junction bases left unmatched: 8. CDR3 sequence reads: CASSIGQVISPLHF. The CDR3 nucleotides read TGTGCCAGCAGTATTGGACAGGTGATTTCACCCCTCCACTTT.

This chain connects TRBV2 to TRBJ2-5; D remains unclear. CDR1 SNHLY and CDR2 FYNNEI come from the germline V gene. Trimming took 4 bases from V and 4 from J, leaving 13 bases between them. This CDR3 has 14 residues. CDR3 DNA: TGTGCCAGCAGTGGCCTCTCTCTCGGAGAGACCCAGTACTTC. It is translated as CASSGLSLGETQYF.

The V call is TRBV6-6, the J call TRBJ2-7; 8 nucleotides align to TRBD2. V gave up 6 bases and J gave up 6 bases; unmatched junction bases: 4. This CDR3 region has 12 residues. The V gene's germline CDR1 is MNHNY and CDR2 SVGAGI (reference sequence). CDR3 region: CASSGGAGEQYF. The CDR3 nucleotides read TGTGCCAGCAGCGGGGGGGCGGGCGAGCAGTACTTC.

This chain connects TRBV11-2 to TRBJ2-7; 7 positions match TRBD1. The CDR3 runs to 16 residues. Per the germline V gene, CDR1 is SGHAT and CDR2 is FQNNGV. The trim removed 2 bases at V and 4 bases at J, leaving 11 bases unmatched. The CDR3 nucleotides read TGTGCCAGCAGCTTACAACCCAGGGGGAATCGGTACGAGCAGTACTTC. This sequence encodes CASSLQPRGNRYEQYF. The full variable domain, completed using reference TRBV11-2 and TRBJ2-7, is EAGVAQSPRYKIIEKRQSVAFWCNPISGHATLYWYQQILGQGPKLLIQFQNNGVVDDSQLPKDRFSAERLKGVDSTLKIQPAKLEDSAVYLCASSLQPRGNRYEQYFGPGTRLTVT.

V usage is TRBV5-1 and J usage is TRBJ1-1, with D perhaps matching TRBD1 (6 bases). V was pared by 5 bases and J by 4 bases, with 21 bases between. The CDR3 contains 16 residues. From germline, CDR1 is SGHRS and CDR2 YFSETQ. For the CDR3, the DNA is TGCGCCAGCAGTTACGGACCAACAGGGACCCGCACTGAAGCTTTCTTT. This translates into CASSYGPTGTRTEAFF.

The rearrangement joins TRBV5-6 to TRBJ2-7, with D unclear. Germline-derived CDR1 and CDR2 are SGHDT and YYEEEE. The CDR3 spans 11 residues. V was shortened by 0 bases and J by 2 bases, with 0 bases between the two germline ends. The chain's CDR3 is CASSLAYEQYF. The CDR3 DNA follows: TGTGCCAGCAGCTTGGCCTACGAGCAGTACTTC.

This clone has a single count. This chain joins TRBV5-1 and TRBJ1-2; the D gene is possibly TRBD1 (5 bases). Trimming stripped 0 bases from V and 8 bases from J, with 14 bases between. Per germline, CDR1 SGHRS and CDR2 YFSETQ. This CDR3 has 14 amino acids. CDR3: CASSLALQAEGYTF. The CDR3 coding sequence is TGCGCCAGCAGCTTGGCCCTACAGGCAGAGGGCTACACCTTC.

CDR3 protein: CASISPQGYFGVTEAFF. CDR3 sequence (DNA): TGTGCCAGCATCAGTCCGCAGGGGTATTTTGGGGTCACTGAAGCTTTCTTT. The V gene is TRBV28, the J gene TRBJ1-1, with a possible D match to TRBD1 (6 bases). CDR3 length: 17 amino acids. Looked up from germline, CDR1 is MDHEN and CDR2 is SYDVKM. V shed 7 bases and J shed 4 bases, with 25 bases lying between them. The full variable domain, with the rest looked up from reference TRBV28 and TRBJ1-1, is DVKVTQSSRYLVKRTGEKVFLECVQDMDHENMFWYRQDPGLGLRLIYFSYDVKMKEKGDIPEGYSVSREKKERFSLILESASTNQTSMYLCASISPQGYFGVTEAFFGQGTRLTVV.

This chain joins TRBV6-1 and TRBJ2-1; possible D gene TRBD2, 5 bases. Germline lookup yields CDR1 MNHNS and CDR2 SASEGT. The CDR3 is 12 residues long. V dropped 5 bases and J dropped 9 bases, with 11 bases sitting between them. DNA of the CDR3: TGTGCCAGCAGTCTAACGCGGGTTGAGCAGTTCTTC. This gives the protein CASSLTRVEQFF.

The chain is built from TRBV5-1 and TRBJ2-1, with 7 positions matching TRBD1. This CDR3 has 15 residues. The germline V gene has CDR1 SGHRS and CDR2 YFSETQ. The V and J ends lost 3 bases and 6 bases, in that order; junction bases with no gene match: 9. The CDR3 nucleotides read TGCGCCAGCAGCTCGAGACAGGGTTTCGCCAATGAGCAGTTCTTC. It is translated as CASSSRQGFANEQFF.

This chain uses TRBV4-3 with TRBJ1-1; no clear D gene. Trimming removed 2 bases at V and 1 base at J, with 5 bases between. CDR3 length: 13 amino acids. From germline, CDR1 is LGHNA and CDR2 YSLEER. The chain's CDR3 is CASSQQRNTEAFF. In DNA form, the CDR3 reads TGCGCCAGCAGCCAACAGAGGAACACTGAAGCTTTCTTT.